The 20 T cell receptor beta chains below all came from one sample that was sequenced in a study of blood T cell repertoires in COVID-19. Assay used: immunoSEQ multiplex PCR; TCRdb lists only in-frame clones, some missing. The sample carries more than 9,500 clones, around 90% recorded once. Input material: peripheral blood. These TCRs come from a woman in her fifties or sixties with active COVID-19.

This sequence joins TRBV28 and TRBJ1-2, with a tentative D call TRBD1 (5 bases). Trimming shortened V by 3 bases and J by 0 bases, and 8 bases separated the two germline ends. CDR3 length: 14 amino acids. Germline CDR1 MDHEN, CDR2 SYDVKM. CDR3 residues: CASSFWGANYGYTF. CDR3 DNA sequence: TGTGCCAGCAGTTTCTGGGGGGCTAACTATGGCTACACCTTC.

In its sample, this clone was seen a few times. The J gene is TRBJ1-5, the V gene TRBV6-5; D is uncertain. Trimming cost V 4 bases and J 5 bases, with 9 bases left between them. CDR3 size: 13 residues. CDR1 is MNHEY and CDR2 is SVGAGI in the germline V gene. DNA for the CDR3: TGTGCCAGCAGTTCGAGTCAGGATCAGCCCCAGCATTTT. Encoded protein: CASSSSQDQPQHF.

The chain joins TRBV5-4 to TRBJ2-7; no reliable D call. V dropped 3 bases and J dropped 3 bases, with 10 bases sitting between them. The CDR3 is 13 residues long. Germline CDR1 reads SGHNT; CDR2 reads YYREEE (reference sequence). The CDR3 spells CASSSELDYEQYF. CDR3 in DNA: TGTGCCAGCAGCTCCGAGCTCGACTACGAGCAGTACTTC.

The chain has TRBV7-9 and TRBJ2-5, with TRBD2 identical over 7 bases. The V and J ends lost 5 bases and 5 bases, in that order; junction bases with no gene match: 8. CDR3 length: 14 residues. CDR1 SEHNR and CDR2 FQNEAQ come from the germline V gene (reference sequence). CDR3 amino acids: CASSPPGGRETQYF. DNA for the CDR3: TGTGCCAGCAGCCCCCCGGGAGGACGGGAGACCCAGTACTTC.

The chain carries TRBV5-1 and TRBJ2-3, with TRBD1 identical over 7 bases. The CDR3 totals 16 residues. V lost 0 bases and J lost 2; bases outside the gene matches: 6. The germline V gene has CDR1 SGHRS and CDR2 YFSETQ. The CDR3 sequence is CASSLGNRGITDTQYF. CDR3 DNA: TGCGCCAGCAGCTTGGGAAACAGGGGCATCACAGATACGCAGTATTTT.

The genes are TRBV19 and TRBJ2-5, with 13 bases that match TRBD2. The CDR3 sequence is 15 residues long. Germline V gene data show CDR1 as LNHDA and CDR2 as SQIVND (reference sequence). The V segment lost 5 bases and the J segment 2 bases; nucleotides outside the gene matches: 2. CDR3 sequence reads: CASSPGLAGQETQYF. The CDR3 coding sequence is TGTGCCAGTAGTCCGGGACTAGCGGGGCAAGAGACCCAGTACTTC.

The rearrangement joins TRBV28 to TRBJ1-5; D unresolved. CDR1 is MDHEN and CDR2 is SYDVKM in the germline V gene. V was cut by 4 bases and J by 2 bases, with 12 bases left in between. The CDR3 loop spans 15 amino acids. CDR3: CASSSATRGNQPQHF. In DNA form, the CDR3 reads TGTGCCAGCAGTTCGGCGACTAGAGGCAATCAGCCCCAGCATTTT.

This clone was seen a handful of times. The chain links TRBV7-9 to TRBJ2-1; no reliable D call. This CDR3 spans 13 amino acids. Looked up from germline, CDR1 is SEHNR and CDR2 is FQNEAQ (reference sequence). Trimming removed 2 bases at V and 7 bases at J, with 9 bases between. The CDR3 DNA is TGTGCCAGCAGCTTACGCGGCCCTAATGAGCAGTTCTTC. This codes for CASSLRGPNEQFF.

This clone was recorded only once. The rearrangement joins TRBV27 to TRBJ1-4; no firm D call. Germline V gene sequence: CDR1 MNHEY, CDR2 SMNVEV (reference sequence). V was cut by 1 base and J by 6 bases, with 12 bases left in between. This CDR3 comprises 15 residues. Here the CDR3 DNA reads TGTGCCAGCAGTTTATTCGCGCAGGTGGATGAAAAACTGTTTTTT. As protein: CASSLFAQVDEKLFF.

This chain uses TRBV3-1 (or the pseudogene TRBV3-2) with TRBJ1-1; D remains unclear. This CDR3 has 13 amino acids. V was shortened by 1 base and J by 6 bases, with 9 bases between the two germline ends. Germline CDR1 and CDR2: LGHDT and YNNKEL (reference sequence). As DNA, the CDR3 is TGTGCCAGCAGCCAAGTTAAGAGGGCTGAAGCTTTCTTT. Protein: CASSQVKRAEAFF.

The chain recombines TRBV5-6 with TRBJ2-7, with TRBD2 matching over 7 bases. CDR3 length: 15 residues. Per the germline V gene, CDR1 is SGHDT and CDR2 is YYEEEE. V lost 0 bases, J lost 4 bases, and 7 bases stayed unmatched. CDR3 in DNA: TGTGCCAGCAGCTTGGCCCCGGGAGGAGAGTACGAGCAGTACTTC. Its translation: CASSLAPGGEYEQYF.

This clone was seen once. The rearrangement links TRBV7-8 to TRBJ2-7; 11 bases match TRBD2. Losses at the gene ends were 5 bases for V and 0 bases for J; bases not matched to a gene: 9. CDR3 length: 17 residues. Germline lookup yields CDR1 SGHVS and CDR2 FQNEAQ. The CDR3 DNA is TGTGCCAGCAGCGCTACTAGCGGGAGCGCTAGCTCCTACGAGCAGTACTTC. Translation: CASSATSGSASSYEQYF.

This chain links TRBV29-1 with TRBJ2-5; TRBD2 might be the D (6 bases). The CDR3 is 17 amino acids. Between the trimmed V and J ends, which lost 4 bases and 2 bases, there was a span of 23 bases. Germline V CDR1 and CDR2: SQVTM, ANQGSEA. CDR3 loop: CSVGGELPPRRQETQYF. For the CDR3, the DNA is TGCAGCGTTGGCGGGGAGCTCCCCCCACGGCGACAAGAGACCCAGTACTTC.

The rearrangement uses TRBV5-6 and TRBJ2-1; D call uncertain. The CDR3 length is 13 residues. Germline V gene data show CDR1 as SGHDT and CDR2 as YYEEEE. The germline V and J ends were trimmed by 4 bases and 8 bases, with 13 bases remaining between them. CDR3 sequence reads: CASSPAGVDEQFF. As DNA, the CDR3 is TGTGCCAGCAGCCCGGCAGGTGTGGATGAGCAGTTCTTC.

This clone came up a few times. The chain carries TRBV4-1 and TRBJ1-6; possibly TRBD1 for D (5 bases). The CDR3 consists of 16 residues. Germline V gene lookup returns CDR1 MGHRA and CDR2 YSYEKL. Trimming removed 0 bases from V and 14 bases from J, with 20 bases in between. This chain's CDR3 is CASSQDPAQGLRALHF. The CDR3 DNA sequence: TGCGCCAGCAGCCAAGATCCTGCGCAGGGCCTCCGGGCCCTCCACTTT.

V is TRBV6-5 and J is TRBJ2-1, with TRBD2 as a possible D gene (6 bases). Deletions cut 6 bases from V and 5 bases from J, with 17 bases between. Germline CDR1 MNHEY, CDR2 SVGAGI. CDR3 length: 15 amino acids. The DNA for the CDR3 is TGTGCCAGCAGCCCGACTAGAGGGATTAACAATGAGCAGTTCTTC. Encoded protein: CASSPTRGINNEQFF.

This chain's CDR3 is CASSQDMVGGGLDTQYF. The CDR3, as DNA: TGTGCCAGCAGCCAAGACATGGTCGGCGGGGGGTTAGATACGCAGTATTTT. The V and J genes are TRBV14 and TRBJ2-3, with TRBD2 matching over 8 bases. The CDR3 is 17 amino acids. Germline CDR1 reads SGHDN; CDR2 reads FVKESK. The V gene end was trimmed by 0 bases and the J gene end by 5 bases; junction bases not matched to a gene: 10.

The chain uses TRBV11-2 and TRBJ1-2; TRBD1 aligns across 11 bases. V dropped 3 bases and J dropped 5; count of bases not matched to a gene: 5. Germline assignment: CDR1 SGHAT and CDR2 FQNNGV. CDR3 length: 15 amino acids. CDR3 nucleotides: TGTGCCAGCAGCTTTGGGACAGGGGGTTTTTATGGCTACACCTTC. This encodes CASSFGTGGFYGYTF.

This chain uses TRBV10-2 with TRBJ1-1; tentative D call: TRBD1 (6 bases). Trimming removed 4 bases at V and 3 bases at J, with 9 bases between. Germline V CDR1 and CDR2: WSHSY, SAAADI. This CDR3 comprises 13 residues. The chain's CDR3 is CASSAGAYTEAFF. The CDR3 nucleotides read TGCGCCAGCAGTGCAGGGGCGTACACTGAAGCTTTCTTT.

This clone was seen a handful of times. This chain joins TRBV6-5 and TRBJ2-7; a possible D gene is TRBD2 (6 bases). CDR1 is MNHEY, CDR2 SVGAGI, per germline. Trimming left V 10 bases short and J 6 bases short, with 22 bases between. This CDR3 region has 14 residues. The CDR3 spells CAIRTEGDLGEQYF. CDR3 DNA sequence: TGTGCCATCCGAACGGAGGGAGATTTGGGCGAGCAGTACTTC.